The subject of this entry is one TCR beta chain. Antigen unknown. Germline lookup yields CDR1 SGHRS and CDR2 YFSETQ. This CDR3 has 15 amino acids. The junction had 3 bases not matched to a gene; V was cut back by 4 bases and J by 5 bases. Clones were read by immunoSEQ multiplex PCR, and TCRdb kept only the in-frame ones, dropping some. This table holds hundreds of thousands of clones, roughly 91% found once. Treatment in this sample: around 19 received Ad26.COV2.S at low or high dose, single or two shots; a few received placebo; per-sample allocation not given. Sample collection was performed on day 63 after the first vaccine or placebo injection. Immunization relied on an Ad26 vector, which expressed Wuhan-strain SARS-CoV-2 spike. This record comes from a study of Ad26.COV2.S vaccination and SARS-CoV-2 variants. Regarding the study as a whole: There was reportedly substantial breadth in spike-specific CD8+ and CD4+ T cell responses after vaccination.

Specimen: peripheral blood, collected in a trial of Ad26.COV2.S vaccine versus placebo. This clonotype was sampled from a person aged 18-65 years who received the Ad26.COV2.S COVID-19 vaccine or a placebo. V and J are TRBV5-1 and TRBJ2-2; 12 bases align to TRBD1. The CDR3 is CASSMGQGATGELFF. The CDR3 DNA reads TGCGCCAGCAGCATGGGACAGGGGGCGACCGGGGAGCTGTTTTTT.